Listed below are T cell receptor beta chains from one sample, sequenced in a study of vaccination and CD4 T cells after COVID-19. Via MiXCR, TCRdb re-called the PCR reads, giving one row per CDR3 protein. Among more than 15,000 distinct CDR3 sequences listed, around 50% were seen once. No antigen has been assigned to these receptors. Source: CD4+ T cells from blood, cultured in vitro, taken about 7 months after SARS-CoV-2 vaccination. Receptor source: a human donor who had recovered from COVID-19. The CDR3 runs from the conserved cysteine through the conserved F or W. D genes are given only for firm matches. Rows give clone size only sometimes, using once, few, many, or a class for an expanded clone.

>TRBJ2-3|NA|TRBV7-2|NA
TGTGCCAGCAGCTCCAGACTTGGGGGGCTTGCCACAGATACGCAGTATTTT
CASSSRLGGLATDTQYF
>TRBJ2-3|TRBD1|TRBV7-6|few
TGTGCCAGCAGCCCGAGACAGGGTCCAGATACGCAGTATTTT
CASSPRQGPDTQYF
>TRBJ2-7|NA|TRBV27|few
TGTGCCAGCAGCTTAACAGGGAGGATGCCCTACGAGCAGTACTTC
CASSLTGRMPYEQYF
>TRBJ1-2|NA|TRBV5-6|few
TGTGCCAGCAGCCTATCCGGGACACCGGACTATGGCTACACCTTC
CASSLSGTPDYGYTF
>TRBJ2-3|TRBD2|TRBV7-2|NA
TGTGCCAGCAGCCCGAGGACTAGCGGGTCAGTCACAGATACGCAGTATTTT
CASSPRTSGSVTDTQYF
>TRBJ1-2|TRBD1|TRBV7-2|NA
TGTGCCAGCAGCCCAAGGACAGGGGGCAGCTCAGGCTATGGCTACACCTTC
CASSPRTGGSSGYGYTF
>TRBJ2-2|TRBD2|TRBV7-9|NA
TGTGCCAGCAGCCCTGGACTAGCGGCCGGGGAGCTGTTTTTT
CASSPGLAAGELFF
>TRBJ1-6|NA|TRBV6-1|NA
TGTGCCAGCTTCAGCGGAACGACCTATAATTCACCCCTCCACTTT
CASFSGTTYNSPLHF
>TRBJ2-1|NA|TRBV7-2|NA
TGTGCCAGCAGACTAACCGGGACAAGGGACAATGAGCAGTTCTTC
CASRLTGTRDNEQFF
>TRBJ2-5|NA|TRBV11-2|NA
TGTGCCAGCAGTGAACTAGAGGGGACCCAGTACTTC
CASSELEGTQYF
>TRBJ1-1|TRBD1|TRBV6-1|NA
TGTGCCAGCCGTAACAGGGGCTGGGATATGAACACTGAAGCTTTCTTT
CASRNRGWDMNTEAFF
>TRBJ1-2|NA|TRBV7-2|NA
TGTGCCAGCAGCTCCCGTGGGGGGGTAGAATATGGCTACACCTTC
CASSSRGGVEYGYTF
>TRBJ1-2|TRBD1|TRBV6-1|NA
TGTGCCAGCAGAGCACAGGGGGCTGGAGGCTACACCTTC
CASRAQGAGGYTF
>TRBJ2-7|NA|TRBV11-3|NA
TGTGCCAGCAGCTCTCCTTTCGGGAGAGCCCCCTACGAGCAGTACTTC
CASSSPFGRAPYEQYF
>TRBJ1-3|TRBD1|TRBV7-9|NA
TGTGCCAGCAGTCGACAGGGTGTTGGAAACACCATATATTTT
CASSRQGVGNTIYF
>TRBJ1-2|NA|TRBV19|few
TGTGCCAGTAGTCCCAGGGTGCGCTATGGCTACACCTTC
CASSPRVRYGYTF
>TRBJ2-6|NA|TRBV20-1|NA
TGCAGTGCTGACAACCTAGGGGGGGCCAACGTCCTGACTTTC
CSADNLGGANVLTF
>TRBJ1-6|NA|TRBV6-1|NA
TGTGCCAGCAATTCGTACGGTTCACCCCTCCACTTT
CASNSYGSPLHF
>TRBJ2-2|TRBD1|TRBV24-1|NA
TGTGCCACCAGTGTTTCCAGAGCCACTAACAGGGGAATCGGGGAGCTGTTTTTT
CATSVSRATNRGIGELFF
>TRBJ1-5|NA|TRBV24-1|NA
TGTGCCACCAGTGACAGCACAGGTCAGCCCCAGCATTTT
CATSDSTGQPQHF
>TRBJ2-5|TRBD1|TRBV7-2|few
TGTGCCAGCAGCTTACCCGGGACAGGGGGAGAGACCCAGTACTTC
CASSLPGTGGETQYF
>TRBJ2-5|TRBD1|TRBV10-3|NA
TGTGCCATCAGTCCGGGACAGCCGAGGCAAGAGACCCAGTACTTC
CAISPGQPRQETQYF
>TRBJ1-1|TRBD1|TRBV6-1|once
TGTGCCAGCAGTACAGGGGGGGGGAGGCCTGAAGCTTTCTTT
CASSTGGGRPEAFF
>TRBJ2-5|TRBD2|TRBV15|few
TGTGCCACCAGCAGAGGGATTGGACTAGCGGCGTTCCAAGAGACCCAGTACTTC
CATSRGIGLAAFQETQYF
>TRBJ2-7|NA|TRBV20-1|few
TGCAGTGCTAGAGACCGAGGCGGTTCCGCCTACGAGCAGTACTTC
CSARDRGGSAYEQYF
>TRBJ1-5|NA|TRBV7-8|NA
TGTGCCAGCAGCTTCGGTACGAGGGAAAATCAGCCCCAGCATTTT
CASSFGTRENQPQHF
>TRBJ2-1|NA|TRBV15|NA
TGTGCCACCAGCAGAGGTCGCGGTATCTCCTACAATGAGCAGTTCTTC
CATSRGRGISYNEQFF
>TRBJ2-2|TRBD2|TRBV27|few
TGTGCCAGCGGGGACTACAACACCGGGGAGCTGTTTTTT
CASGDYNTGELFF
>TRBJ1-5|TRBD1|TRBV20-1|NA
TGCAGTGCTAGAAGGACAGGGGACTTTTATCAGCCCCAGCATTTT
CSARRTGDFYQPQHF
>TRBJ2-4|NA|TRBV20-1|once
TGCAGTGCCCTTGAGAGGGGGGACATTCAGTACTTC
CSALERGDIQYF
>TRBJ2-7|NA|TRBV6-1|once
TGTGCCAGCAGTGCATCCGGGACGGGCTCCTACGAGCAGTACTTC
CASSASGTGSYEQYF
>TRBJ2-3|NA|TRBV7-2|NA
TGTGCCAGCAGCTGGGACTTCGGCACAGATACGCAGTATTTT
CASSWDFGTDTQYF
>TRBJ2-7|TRBD1|TRBV15|once
TGTGCCACCAGCAGAGGGGACAGGGACTCCTACGAGCAGTACTTC
CATSRGDRDSYEQYF
>TRBJ1-5|NA|TRBV20-1|once
TGCAGTGCTAGAGACCCCCGGCGGGTTGGCAATCAGCCCCAGCATTTT
CSARDPRRVGNQPQHF
>TRBJ2-5|NA|TRBV24-1|once
TGTGCCACCAGTGATTATAACAGGGGGATTGGCGTTAGCGGGGACCAAGAGACCCAGTACTTC
CATSDYNRGIGVSGDQETQYF
>TRBJ2-2|NA|TRBV7-8|NA
TGTGCCAGCGTGTTCAGGGAATATGGCGGGGAGCTGTTTTTT
CASVFREYGGELFF
>TRBJ2-5|NA|TRBV15|NA
TGTGCCACCAGCAGAGATCCGGCAGTAGAGACCCAGTACTTC
CATSRDPAVETQYF
>TRBJ2-7|NA|TRBV20-1|NA
TGCAGTGCACTGGGCAACTCCTACGAGCAGTACTTC
CSALGNSYEQYF
>TRBJ2-2|NA|TRBV7-2|NA
TGTGCCAGCAGCCGATCGACCACCGGGGAGCTGTTTTTT
CASSRSTTGELFF
>TRBJ2-4|NA|TRBV6-1|NA
TGTGCCAGCAGTGATCATGCGGAAAACATTCAGTACTTC
CASSDHAENIQYF
>TRBJ1-2|TRBD1|TRBV20-1|few
TGCAGTACCTCAGTGAGCTACGGGACAGGGGGTTATGGCTACACCTTC
CSTSVSYGTGGYGYTF
>TRBJ1-5|TRBD1|TRBV19|NA
TGTGCCAGTGTACGGGACAGGGGTAATCAGCCCCAGCATTTT
CASVRDRGNQPQHF
>TRBJ2-5|NA|TRBV20-1|few
TGCAGTGCTAGCGGGGGCGAGAAGACCCAGTACTTT
CSASGGEKTQYF
>TRBJ1-3|NA|TRBV7-2|NA
TGTGCCAGCAGCTTAGCGATCGGGGCCTCGGGAAACACCATATATTTT
CASSLAIGASGNTIYF
>TRBJ2-7|TRBD1|TRBV20-1|NA
TGCAGTGCTTGGACAGGGACCTCCTACGAGCAGTACTTC
CSAWTGTSYEQYF
>TRBJ2-7|NA|TRBV6-5|once
TGTGCCAGCAGTTACGGGGGGACGGACAACTACGAGCAGTACTTC
CASSYGGTDNYEQYF
>TRBJ1-1|NA|TRBV6-1|few
TGTGCCAGCAGGGGCAGTGACACTGAAGCTTTCTTT
CASRGSDTEAFF
>TRBJ2-5|NA|TRBV7-3|large
TGTGCCAGCAGCTTATCCCTGGGGGAGACCCAGTACTTC
CASSLSLGETQYF
>TRBJ2-6|NA|TRBV19|NA
TGTGCCAGTAGTCAACTATCTGGGGCCAACGTCCTGACTTTC
CASSQLSGANVLTF
>TRBJ2-3|NA|TRBV19|NA
TGTGCCAGTACCCCACTAGGGGGTAGCACAGATACGCAGTATTTT
CASTPLGGSTDTQYF
>TRBJ1-1|NA|TRBV7-9|few
TGTGCCAGCAACGCTTGGGCGGGCGGCACTGAAGCTTTCTTT
CASNAWAGGTEAFF
>TRBJ2-7|NA|TRBV7-3|NA
TGTGCCAGCAGCCCGGACAGACACGAGCAGTACTTC
CASSPDRHEQYF
>TRBJ1-2|NA|TRBV20-1|few
TGCAGTGCTAGTAGGAGGGCTCTCAACTATGGCTACACCTTC
CSASRRALNYGYTF
>TRBJ1-6|NA|TRBV20-1|NA
TGCAGTGCTAGAGGCGGGACATTTAACAATTCACCCCTCCACTTT
CSARGGTFNNSPLHF
>TRBJ1-2|TRBD1|TRBV20-1|few
TGCAGTGCTAGCGGACAGGGGATGGTAACTAACTATGGCTACACCTTC
CSASGQGMVTNYGYTF
>TRBJ2-5|TRBD1|TRBV24-1|NA
TGTGCCACCGGGGACAGAGAGACCCAGTACTTC
CATGDRETQYF